The entry below describes one T cell receptor (beta chain). This clone was detected only once. Its cognate antigen has yet to be identified. One base away there is no much larger clone; base qualities are not given. CD4+ T cells from unexposed donors were collected before the COVID-19 pandemic (2011-2018). After roughly 11 days of culture, CD4+ T cells were isolated with the EasySep CD4+ T cell isolation kit. As cell numbers permitted, CD4+ T cells from unexposed donors were tested for reactivity to SARS-CoV-2 S and N and to four common cold coronavirus spike pools. Each well received 2.2 million or so PBMCs, cultured in IMDM supplemented with roughly 5% human AB serum and 9.5 to 10 IU/ml IL-2. Half of the culture medium was replaced with fresh IL-2-containing medium on days 3 and 7. Triplicate replicate wells were generally used for each peptide culture condition. Leukapheresis product for the unexposed donors was purchased commercially. Ficoll-Paque PLUS gradient centrifugation was used to isolate PBMCs from leukapheresis product or whole blood. PBMCs were either cryopreserved at -140 degrees C or used fresh in the expansion assay. The QIAamp Micro DNA Kit was used to extract genomic DNA from the CD4+ T cells.

The library relied on the immunoSEQ multiplex PCR assay. The authors' analysis ran thus. During preprocessing, nonproductive sequences were removed, as were CDR3s that did not start with C, did not end with F or W, or were shorter than 7 amino acids. The MANAFEST web app identified antigen-specific clonotypes based on expansion compared with the reference and other culture wells. A clone counted as positive if significantly expanded in 2 of 3 replicate wells versus the reference culture at FDR below 0.05. To be called positive, a clone also had to show significant expansion compared with every other tandem well and an odds ratio greater than 5. Pairwise Levenshtein distance, computed with the stringdist R package after three terminal residues were trimmed from each end, was used as the measure of CDR3 homology. TCRdb mirrors the immuneACCESS table, restricted to in-frame sequences. Some clones are absent from its copies; in checked studies, under half trace to an unresolved V gene, and the reason for the others is unknown. Clone size and V and J calls were adopted from that table, with D and trimming inferred from the DNA. Here the sample has 25,000 to 30,000 clones; more than 75% occur a single time. Approximately 14% of the sample is in the top ten clones.

This specimen comes from a study of CD4 T cells in relation to SARS-CoV-2 and coronaviruses (dated by TCRdb to about 2021). Study-level background: In the ViraFEST assay, PBMCs were cultured with antigen for under twelve days, after which TCR beta CDR3s were sequenced to identify antigen-specific clonal expansions. An HIV-1 Nef peptide pool or a no-peptide culture served as the negative reference condition. Shared crossreactive spike epitopes were mapped to their HLA restriction using patient-derived lymphoblastoid cell lines. Memory CD4+ T cell crossreactivity between SARS-CoV-2 and common cold coronavirus spike proteins was assessed at the TCR clonotype level in the study. The Adaptive Biotechnologies TCR-sequencing kit was used to sequence samples from three pre-COVID donors and the naive versus memory experiments, while other data came from Illumina-based sequencing. A different, Illumina-based TCR-beta assay was used to sequence expansion assays from other donors in the study.

General study outcomes and caveats: No donor contributed both pre-pandemic and post-infection samples, which limited tracing the source of pre-existing responses. Crossreactive clones showed significantly weaker SARS-CoV-2-driven expansion than monoreactive clones, consistent with antigenic imprinting. In roughly 70% of donors, memory CD4+ clonotypes turned up that crossrecognized SARS-CoV-2 and at least one common cold coronavirus spike. Crossreactivity analysis was centred on spike protein, so crossreactivity against other viral proteins was not assessed. The study was constrained by small numbers of patients and of tested TCRs.

The germline V gene supplies CDR1 SGHRS and CDR2 YFSETQ. There are 14 amino acids in the CDR3, from cysteine to phenylalanine inclusive. CDR3 DNA only is kept here, 42 bases in frame from base 1. V loses 0 bases, J loses 6 bases, and the germline ends lie 12 bases apart. The sequence is built from TRBV5-1 and TRBJ1-2; the D gene is perhaps TRBD1, on 5 matching bases. The sequencing input was CD4+ T cells from PBMCs, cultured in vitro. The sequence was collected from a human donor in good health. The CDR3 region: CASSLGGSEDGYTF. The nucleotide sequence reads TGCGCCAGCAGCTTGGGGGGGAGTGAAGATGGCTACACCTTC.